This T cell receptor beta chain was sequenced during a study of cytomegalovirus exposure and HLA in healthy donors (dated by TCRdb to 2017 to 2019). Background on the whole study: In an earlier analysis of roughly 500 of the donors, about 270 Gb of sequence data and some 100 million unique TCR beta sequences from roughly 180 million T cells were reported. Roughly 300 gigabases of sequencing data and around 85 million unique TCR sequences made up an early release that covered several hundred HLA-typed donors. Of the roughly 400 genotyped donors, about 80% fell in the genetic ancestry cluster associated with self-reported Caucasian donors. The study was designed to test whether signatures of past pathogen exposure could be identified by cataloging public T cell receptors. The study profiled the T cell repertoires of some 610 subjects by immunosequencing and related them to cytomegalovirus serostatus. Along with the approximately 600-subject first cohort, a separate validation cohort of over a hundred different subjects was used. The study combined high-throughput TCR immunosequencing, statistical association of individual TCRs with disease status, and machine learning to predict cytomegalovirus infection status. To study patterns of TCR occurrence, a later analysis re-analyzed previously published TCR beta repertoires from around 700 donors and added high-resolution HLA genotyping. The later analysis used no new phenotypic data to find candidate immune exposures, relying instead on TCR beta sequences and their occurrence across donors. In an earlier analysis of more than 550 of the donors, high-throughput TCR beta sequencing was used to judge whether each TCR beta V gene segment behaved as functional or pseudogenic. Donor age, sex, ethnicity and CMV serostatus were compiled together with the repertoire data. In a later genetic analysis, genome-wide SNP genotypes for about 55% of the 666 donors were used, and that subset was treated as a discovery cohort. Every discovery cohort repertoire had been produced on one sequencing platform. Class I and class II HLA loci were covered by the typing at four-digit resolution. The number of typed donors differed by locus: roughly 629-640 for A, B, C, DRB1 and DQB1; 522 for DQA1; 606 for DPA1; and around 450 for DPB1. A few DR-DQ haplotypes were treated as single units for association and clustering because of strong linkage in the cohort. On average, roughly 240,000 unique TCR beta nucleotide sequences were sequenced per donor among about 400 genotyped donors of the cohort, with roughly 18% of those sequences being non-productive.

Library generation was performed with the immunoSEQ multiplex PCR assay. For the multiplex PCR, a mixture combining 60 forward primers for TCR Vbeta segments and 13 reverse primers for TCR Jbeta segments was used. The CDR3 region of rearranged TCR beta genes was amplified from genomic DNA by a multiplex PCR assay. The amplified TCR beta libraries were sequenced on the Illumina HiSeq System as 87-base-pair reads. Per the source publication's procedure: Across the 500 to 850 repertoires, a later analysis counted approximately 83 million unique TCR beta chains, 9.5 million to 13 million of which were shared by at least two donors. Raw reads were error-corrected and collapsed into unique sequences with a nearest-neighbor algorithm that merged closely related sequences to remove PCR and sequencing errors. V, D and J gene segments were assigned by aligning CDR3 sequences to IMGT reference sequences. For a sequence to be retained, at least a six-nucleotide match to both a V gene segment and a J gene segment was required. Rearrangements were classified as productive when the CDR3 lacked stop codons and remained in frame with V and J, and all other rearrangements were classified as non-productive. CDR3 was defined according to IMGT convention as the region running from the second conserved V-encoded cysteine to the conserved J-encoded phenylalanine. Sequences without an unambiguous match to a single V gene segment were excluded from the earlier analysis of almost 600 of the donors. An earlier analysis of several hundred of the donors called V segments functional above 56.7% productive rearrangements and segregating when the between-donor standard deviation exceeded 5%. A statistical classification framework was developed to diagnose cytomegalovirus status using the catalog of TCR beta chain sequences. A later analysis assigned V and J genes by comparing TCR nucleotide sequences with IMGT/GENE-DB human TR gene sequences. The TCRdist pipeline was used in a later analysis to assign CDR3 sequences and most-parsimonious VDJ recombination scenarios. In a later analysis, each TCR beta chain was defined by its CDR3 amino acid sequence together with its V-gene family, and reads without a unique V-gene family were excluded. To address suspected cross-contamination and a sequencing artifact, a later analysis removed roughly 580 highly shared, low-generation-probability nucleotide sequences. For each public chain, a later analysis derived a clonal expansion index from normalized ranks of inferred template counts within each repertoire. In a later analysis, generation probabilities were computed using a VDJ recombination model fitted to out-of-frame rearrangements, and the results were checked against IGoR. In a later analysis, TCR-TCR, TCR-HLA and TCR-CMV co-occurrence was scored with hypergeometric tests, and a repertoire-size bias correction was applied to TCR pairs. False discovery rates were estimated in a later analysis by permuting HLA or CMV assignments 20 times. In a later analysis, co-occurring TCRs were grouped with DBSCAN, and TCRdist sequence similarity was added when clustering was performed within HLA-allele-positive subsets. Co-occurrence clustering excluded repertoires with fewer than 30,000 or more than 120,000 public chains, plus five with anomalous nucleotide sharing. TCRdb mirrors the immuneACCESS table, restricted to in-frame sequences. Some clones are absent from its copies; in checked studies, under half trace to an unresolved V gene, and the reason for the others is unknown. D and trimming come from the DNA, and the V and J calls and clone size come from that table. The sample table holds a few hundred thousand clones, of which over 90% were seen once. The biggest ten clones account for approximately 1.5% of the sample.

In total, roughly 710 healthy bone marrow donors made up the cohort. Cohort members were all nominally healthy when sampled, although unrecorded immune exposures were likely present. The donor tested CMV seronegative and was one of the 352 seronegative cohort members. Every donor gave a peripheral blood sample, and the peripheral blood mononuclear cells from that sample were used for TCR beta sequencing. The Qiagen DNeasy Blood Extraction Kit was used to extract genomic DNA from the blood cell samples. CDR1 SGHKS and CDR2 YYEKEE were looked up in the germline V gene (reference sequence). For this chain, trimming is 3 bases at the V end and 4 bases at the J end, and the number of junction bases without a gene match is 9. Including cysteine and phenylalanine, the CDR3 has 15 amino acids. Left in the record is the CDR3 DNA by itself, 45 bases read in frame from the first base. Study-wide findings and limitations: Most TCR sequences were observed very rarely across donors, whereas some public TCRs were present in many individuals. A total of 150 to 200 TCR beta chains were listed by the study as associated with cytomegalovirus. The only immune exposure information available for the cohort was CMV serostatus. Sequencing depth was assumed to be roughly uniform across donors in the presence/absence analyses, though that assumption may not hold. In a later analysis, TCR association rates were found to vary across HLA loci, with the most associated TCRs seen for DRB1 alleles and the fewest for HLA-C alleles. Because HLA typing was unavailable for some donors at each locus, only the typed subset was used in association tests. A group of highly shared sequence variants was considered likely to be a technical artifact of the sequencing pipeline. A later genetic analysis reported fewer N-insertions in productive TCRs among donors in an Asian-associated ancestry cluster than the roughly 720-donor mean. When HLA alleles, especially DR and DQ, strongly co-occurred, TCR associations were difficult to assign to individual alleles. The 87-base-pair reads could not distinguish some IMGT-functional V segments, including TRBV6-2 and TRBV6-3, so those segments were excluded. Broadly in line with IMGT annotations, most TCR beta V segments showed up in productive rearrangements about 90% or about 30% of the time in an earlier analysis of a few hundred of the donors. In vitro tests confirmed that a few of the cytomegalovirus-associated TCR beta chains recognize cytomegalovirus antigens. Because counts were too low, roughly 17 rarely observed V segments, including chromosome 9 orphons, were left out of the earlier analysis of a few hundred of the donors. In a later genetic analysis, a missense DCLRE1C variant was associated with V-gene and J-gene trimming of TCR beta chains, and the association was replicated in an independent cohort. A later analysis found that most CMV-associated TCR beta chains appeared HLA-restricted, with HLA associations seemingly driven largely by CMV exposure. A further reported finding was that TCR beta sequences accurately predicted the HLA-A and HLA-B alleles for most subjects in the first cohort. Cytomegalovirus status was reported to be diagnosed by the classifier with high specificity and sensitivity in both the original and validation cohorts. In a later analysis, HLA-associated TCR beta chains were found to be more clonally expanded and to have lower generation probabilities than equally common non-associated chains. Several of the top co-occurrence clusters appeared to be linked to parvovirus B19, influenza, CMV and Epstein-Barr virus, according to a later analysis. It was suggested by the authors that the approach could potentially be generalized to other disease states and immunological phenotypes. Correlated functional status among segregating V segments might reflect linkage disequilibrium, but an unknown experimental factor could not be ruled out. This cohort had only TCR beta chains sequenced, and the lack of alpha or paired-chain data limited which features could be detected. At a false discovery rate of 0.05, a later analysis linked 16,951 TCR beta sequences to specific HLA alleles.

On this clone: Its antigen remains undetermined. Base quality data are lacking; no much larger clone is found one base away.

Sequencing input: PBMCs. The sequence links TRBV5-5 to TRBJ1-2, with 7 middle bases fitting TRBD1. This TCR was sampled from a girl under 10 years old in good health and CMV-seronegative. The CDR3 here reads CASSSGQDVIYGYTF. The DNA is TGTGCCAGCAGCTCCGGACAGGACGTCATCTATGGCTACACCTTC.